The following is a T cell receptor beta chain sequence with its context. Its antigen is still unknown. For the second PCR, which ran for about 6 to 11 cycles, a sample-barcoded 5' primer and a J-beta primer mix were used. TCRdb reanalysed the 5' RACE reads using MiXCR and keeps one entry per CDR3 protein. The table includes approximately 690,000 distinct CDR3 sequences, roughly 53% detected once. The sample originates from a study of blood T cells in healthy people across ages. General study points: PBMCs that were unsorted prevented a conclusive naive versus antigen-experienced comparison.

Trimming removed 2 bases from V and 7 bases from J, with 18 bases in between. CDR1 is SGHTS, CDR2 YDEGEE, per germline. The length of the CDR3 is 16 residues. What was sequenced was blood. This clonotype was obtained from a man in his fifties or sixties in good health. V gene TRBV5-8 combines with J gene TRBJ1-4; D is possibly TRBD1 (5 bases). In nucleotides, the CDR3 is TGTGCCAGCAGCTTTACGTGGGGGTCTGATAGTGAAAAACTGTTTTTT. Amino acids: CASSFTWGSDSEKLFF.